Below are 9 T cell receptor beta chains sequenced from a single sample in a study of human T cells and chemical hapten exposure. Each CDR3 protein gets one entry after TCRdb re-called the RACE reads with MiXCR. The table lists some 120,000 distinct CDR3 sequences, roughly an eighth of them singletons. Sample time point: patch test 1, 2 weeks after DPC sensitization. Indicated treatment: therapeutic diphenylcyclopropenone sensitization with weekly scalp DPC. The sample in question was whole blood, obtained in connection with sensitization to the hapten diphenylcyclopropenone (DPC). The receptors come from a woman in her forties or fifties with alopecia areata. Some clones in this sample may be carry-over from other donors' samples.

This clonotype was detected many times. CDR3 in amino acids: CSVSLGDRVFSGANVLTF. The CDR3, as DNA: TGCAGCGTCTCGTTAGGGGACAGGGTTTTCTCTGGGGCCAACGTCCTGACTTTC. V usage is TRBV29-1 and J usage is TRBJ2-6; 9 positions match TRBD1. The junction had 12 bases not matched to a gene; V was cut back by 6 bases and J by 0 bases. CDR1 is SQVTM, CDR2 ANQGSEA, per germline. This CDR3 spans 18 amino acids.

This clonotype was detected a few times. The gene calls are TRBV4-2 and TRBJ1-3; D remains ambiguous. CDR1 and CDR2 (germline): LGHNA, YNFKEQ. The CDR3 consists of 13 residues. Trimming removed 3 bases at V and 4 bases at J, with 7 bases between. CDR3 bases: TGTGCCAGCAGCCAGTCGGGGGGAAACACCATATATTTT. It is translated as CASSQSGGNTIYF.

This clonotype was detected ten times or more. The rearrangement joins TRBV6-5 to TRBJ2-2; D possibly corresponds to TRBD1 (6 bases). The germline V gene encodes CDR1 MNHEY and CDR2 SVGAGI. This CDR3 comprises 15 residues. The V gene lost 0 bases and the J gene lost 3 bases, with 8 bases spanning the gap. The CDR3 sequence is CASSYSYRDTGELFF. CDR3 bases: TGTGCCAGCAGTTACTCCTACAGGGACACCGGGGAGCTGTTTTTT.

Only a few counts were recorded for this clonotype. The chain has TRBV5-1 and TRBJ2-3; 9 nucleotides align to TRBD1. The ends lost 0 bases at V and 3 bases at J; junction bases unmatched: 2. Germline V lookup: CDR1 SGHRS, CDR2 YFSETQ. The CDR3 has 15 amino acids. Here the CDR3 reads CASSLATGGTDTQYF. CDR3 DNA sequence: TGCGCCAGCAGCTTGGCGACAGGGGGGACAGATACGCAGTATTTT. Full variable domain (remainder filled in from reference TRBV5-1 and TRBJ2-3): KAGVTQTPRYLIKTRGQQVTLSCSPISGHRSVSWYQQTPGQGLQFLFEYFSETQRNKGNFPGRFSGRQFSNSRSEMNVSTLELGDSALYLCASSLATGGTDTQYFGPGTRLTVL.

Remarks on this clonotype: A much bigger clone sits one base away, suggesting this may be a read error. No conserved phenylalanine or tryptophan ends this CDR3, so it is likely a read error. The rearrangement joins TRBV7-6 to TRBJ2-5; D might be TRBD1 (5 bases). Germline V gene sequence: CDR1 SGHVS, CDR2 FNYEAQ. The CDR3 has 13 amino acids. V was trimmed by 6 bases and J by 2 bases, leaving 10 bases between them. The CDR3 sequence is CASSSGQQETQYY. CDR3 bases: TGTGCCAGCAGTTCTGGACAACAAGAGACCCAGTACTAC.

V gene TRBV4-2 combines with J gene TRBJ2-7, with D perhaps assigned TRBD1 or TRBD2 (5 bases each). Germline CDR1 and CDR2: LGHNA and YNFKEQ. Trimming stripped 4 bases from V and 2 bases from J, with 27 bases between. This CDR3 spans 19 amino acids. The CDR3: CASSLQGPQPGTQTYEQYF. The CDR3 nucleotides read TGTGCCAGCAGCCTCCAAGGACCTCAACCCGGGACCCAAACCTACGAGCAGTACTTC.

The table lists this clonotype with many counts. This rearrangement joins TRBV20-1 to TRBJ2-1; D gene unclear. The CDR3 covers 14 residues. The V end lost 0 bases, the J end lost 10 bases, and 16 bases lay between the germline ends. Germline V gives CDR1 DFQATT, CDR2 SNEGSKA (reference sequence). CDR3 nucleotides: TGCAGTGCTAGAGATGGGGTCAGTTTTCGGGAGCAGTTCTTC. Translated: CSARDGVSFREQFF.

The sample holds many counts of this clonotype. The rearrangement joins TRBV21-1 to TRBJ2-7; TRBD2 is the table's D call and was not checked against the DNA. TRBV21-1 is listed as a pseudogene. The CDR3 has 14 residues. The CDR3 sequence: CASSPTSLAHEQYF. CDR3 sequence (DNA): TGTGCCAGCTCTCCCACTAGCCTCGCCCACGAGCAGTACTTC.

The chain links TRBV20-1 to TRBJ1-5; no definite D call. CDR3 length: 13 amino acids. V was pared by 0 bases and J by 6 bases, with 9 bases between. Per germline, CDR1 DFQATT and CDR2 SNEGSKA (reference sequence). The CDR3: CSAREGWAQPQHF. The CDR3 region has the DNA TGCAGTGCTAGAGAGGGATGGGCTCAGCCCCAGCATTTT.